Listed below are T cell receptor beta chains from one sample, sequenced in a study of blood T cell repertoires in COVID-19. Assay used: immunoSEQ multiplex PCR; TCRdb lists only in-frame clones, some missing. The top ten hold 6.8% of the sample, which has about 220,000 clones, over 80% seen once. Sequencing was performed on PBMCs or T cells enriched from blood (not recorded which). These receptors were obtained from a woman aged 40 to 55 who had recovered from COVID-19. Each CDR3 is given without its conserved first and last residue.

cdr3_aa: SVEVGGASRYGYT
j_call: TRBJ1-2
v_call: TRBV29-1

cdr3_aa: ASGGRGRNQPQH
j_call: TRBJ1-5
v_call: TRBV2

cdr3_aa: ASTSRTGMMVRATGELF
j_call: TRBJ2-2
v_call: TRBV10-1

cdr3_aa: ASSHTRTSNKNIQY
j_call: TRBJ2-4
v_call: TRBV19

cdr3_aa: ASKRMTFNIPEQY
j_call: TRBJ2-7
v_call: TRBV28

cdr3_aa: ASSYVFGGQPQH
j_call: TRBJ1-5
v_call: TRBV6-2/TRBV6-3

cdr3_aa: ASSLYLAGGPSEQF
j_call: TRBJ2-1
v_call: TRBV7-8

cdr3_aa: ASSAQGFEKLF
j_call: TRBJ1-4
v_call: TRBV27

cdr3_aa: ASSAGGSADTQY
j_call: TRBJ2-3
v_call: TRBV28

cdr3_aa: ASSFLAGGVYTDTQY
j_call: TRBJ2-3
v_call: TRBV7-2

cdr3_aa: ATSDSHARTSGWVDEQF
j_call: TRBJ2-1
v_call: TRBV24-1

cdr3_aa: ASSLKTSGSSYEQY
j_call: TRBJ2-7
v_call: TRBV3-1/TRBV3-2

cdr3_aa: ASSKGASGSKPEQY
j_call: TRBJ2-7
v_call: TRBV2

cdr3_aa: ASSLGGTAPMRGGYT
j_call: TRBJ1-2
v_call: TRBV7-8

cdr3_aa: ASSFRQGGSGYT
j_call: TRBJ1-2
v_call: TRBV28

cdr3_aa: ASTFIGTGYEQY
j_call: TRBJ2-7
v_call: TRBV6-5

cdr3_aa: ASSVPKGLAGGADTQY
j_call: TRBJ2-3
v_call: TRBV7-6

cdr3_aa: ASRRGQTYEQY
j_call: TRBJ2-7
v_call: TRBV6-5

cdr3_aa: ASQTGTAGELF
j_call: TRBJ2-2
v_call: TRBV6-5

cdr3_aa: ASSSGTGSYEQY
j_call: TRBJ2-7
v_call: TRBV11-3

cdr3_aa: ASSFDTSGGF
j_call: TRBJ1-1
v_call: TRBV5-1

cdr3_aa: ASSLSSTWGVGNQPQH
j_call: TRBJ1-5
v_call: TRBV27

cdr3_aa: ASSLGQGRGETQY
j_call: TRBJ2-5
v_call: TRBV9

cdr3_aa: ASSFSIQANYGYT
j_call: TRBJ1-2
v_call: TRBV5-4

cdr3_aa: ASRTGTGSTDTQY
j_call: TRBJ2-3
v_call: TRBV7-9

cdr3_aa: ASSRRLDRNYGYT
j_call: TRBJ1-2
v_call: TRBV21-1

cdr3_aa: ASSRGQEGNTIY
j_call: TRBJ1-3
v_call: TRBV6-5